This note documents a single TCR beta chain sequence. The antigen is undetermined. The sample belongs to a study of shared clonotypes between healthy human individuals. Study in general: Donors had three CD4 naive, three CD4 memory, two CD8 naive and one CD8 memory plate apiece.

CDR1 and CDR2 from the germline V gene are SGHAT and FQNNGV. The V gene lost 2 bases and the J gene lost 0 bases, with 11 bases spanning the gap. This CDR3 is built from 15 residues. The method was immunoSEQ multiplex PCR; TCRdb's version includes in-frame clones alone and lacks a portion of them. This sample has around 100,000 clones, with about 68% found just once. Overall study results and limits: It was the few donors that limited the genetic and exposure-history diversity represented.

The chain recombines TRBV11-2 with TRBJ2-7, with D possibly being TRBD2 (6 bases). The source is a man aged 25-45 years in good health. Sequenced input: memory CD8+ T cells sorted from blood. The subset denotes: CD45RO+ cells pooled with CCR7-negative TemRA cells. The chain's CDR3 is CASSLSGRSSYEQYF. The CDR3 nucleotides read TGTGCCAGCAGCTTAAGCGGGCGTAGCTCCTACGAGCAGTACTTC.